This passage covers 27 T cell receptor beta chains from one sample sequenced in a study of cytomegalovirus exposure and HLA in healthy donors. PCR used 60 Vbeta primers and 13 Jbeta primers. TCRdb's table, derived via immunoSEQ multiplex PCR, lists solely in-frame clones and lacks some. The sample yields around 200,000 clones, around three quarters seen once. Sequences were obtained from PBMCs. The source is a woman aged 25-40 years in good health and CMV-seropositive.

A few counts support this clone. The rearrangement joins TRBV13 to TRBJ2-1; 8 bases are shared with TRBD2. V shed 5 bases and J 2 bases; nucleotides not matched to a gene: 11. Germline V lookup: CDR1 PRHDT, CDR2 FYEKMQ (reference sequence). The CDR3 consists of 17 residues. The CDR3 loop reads CASSHTERGITYNEQFF. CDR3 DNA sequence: TGTGCCAGCAGCCATACTGAGCGGGGGATTACCTACAATGAGCAGTTCTTC. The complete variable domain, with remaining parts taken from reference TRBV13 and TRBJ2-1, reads AAGVIQSPRHLIKEKRETATLKCYPIPRHDTVYWYQQGPGQDPQFLISFYEKMQSDKGSIPDRFSAQQFSDYHSELNMSSLELGDSALYFCASSHTERGITYNEQFFGPGTRLTVL.

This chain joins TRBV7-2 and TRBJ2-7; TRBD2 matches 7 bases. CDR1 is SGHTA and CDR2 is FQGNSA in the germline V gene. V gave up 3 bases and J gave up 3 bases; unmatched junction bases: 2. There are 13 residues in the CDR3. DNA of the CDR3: TGTGCCAGCAGCTTGTGGGGGGGCTACGAGCAGTACTTC. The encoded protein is CASSLWGGYEQYF.

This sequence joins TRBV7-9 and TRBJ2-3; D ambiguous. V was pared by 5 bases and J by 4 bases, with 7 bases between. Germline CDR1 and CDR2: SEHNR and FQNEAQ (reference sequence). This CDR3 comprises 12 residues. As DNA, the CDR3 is TGTGCCAGCAGCCCCGGTGCAGATACGCAGTATTTT. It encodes CASSPGADTQYF.

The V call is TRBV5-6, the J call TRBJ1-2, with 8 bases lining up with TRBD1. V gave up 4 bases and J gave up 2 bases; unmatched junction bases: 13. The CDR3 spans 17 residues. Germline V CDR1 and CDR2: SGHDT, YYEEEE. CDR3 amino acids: CASSPTGGQVANYGYTF. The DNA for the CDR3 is TGTGCCAGCAGCCCGACGGGGGGACAGGTAGCGAACTATGGCTACACCTTC.

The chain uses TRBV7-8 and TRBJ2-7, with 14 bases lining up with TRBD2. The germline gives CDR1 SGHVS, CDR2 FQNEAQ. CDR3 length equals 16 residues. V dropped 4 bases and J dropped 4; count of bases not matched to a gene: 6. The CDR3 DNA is TGTGCCAGCAGCTCCTCCCGACTAGCGGGGGGGTACGAGCAGTACTTC. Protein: CASSSSRLAGGYEQYF.

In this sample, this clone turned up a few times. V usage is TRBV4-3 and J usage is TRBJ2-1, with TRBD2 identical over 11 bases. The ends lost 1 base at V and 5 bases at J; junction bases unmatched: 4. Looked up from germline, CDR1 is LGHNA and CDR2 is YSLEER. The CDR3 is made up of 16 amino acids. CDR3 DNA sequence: TGCGCCAGCAGCCAAGTATCACTAGCGGGAGACAATGAGCAGTTCTTC. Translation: CASSQVSLAGDNEQFF.

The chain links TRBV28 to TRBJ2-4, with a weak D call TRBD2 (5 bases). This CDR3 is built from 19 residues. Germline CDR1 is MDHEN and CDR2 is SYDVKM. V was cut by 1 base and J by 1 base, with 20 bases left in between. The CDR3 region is CASSLLRLDPSLAKNIQYF. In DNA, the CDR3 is TGTGCCAGCAGTTTATTACGGCTAGATCCTAGCTTGGCCAAAAACATTCAGTACTTC.

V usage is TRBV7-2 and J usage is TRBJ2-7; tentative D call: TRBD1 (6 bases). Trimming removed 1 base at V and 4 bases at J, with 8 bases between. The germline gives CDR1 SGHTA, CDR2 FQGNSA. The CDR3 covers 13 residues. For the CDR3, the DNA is TGTGCCAGCAGCTTAGGGGGGCGGTACGAGCAGTACTTC. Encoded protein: CASSLGGRYEQYF.

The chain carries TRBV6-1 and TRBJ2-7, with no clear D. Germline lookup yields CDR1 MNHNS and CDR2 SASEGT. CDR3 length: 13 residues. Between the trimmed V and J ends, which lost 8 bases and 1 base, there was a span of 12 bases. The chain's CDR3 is CASLPDISYEQYF. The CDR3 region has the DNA TGTGCCAGCCTTCCCGACATTTCCTACGAGCAGTACTTC.

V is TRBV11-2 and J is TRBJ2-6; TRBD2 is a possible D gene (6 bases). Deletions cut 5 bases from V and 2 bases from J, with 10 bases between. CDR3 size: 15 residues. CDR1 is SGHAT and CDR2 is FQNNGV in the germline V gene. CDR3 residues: CASSGREAGANVLTF. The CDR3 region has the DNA TGTGCCAGCAGCGGGCGGGAAGCTGGGGCCAACGTCCTGACTTTC.

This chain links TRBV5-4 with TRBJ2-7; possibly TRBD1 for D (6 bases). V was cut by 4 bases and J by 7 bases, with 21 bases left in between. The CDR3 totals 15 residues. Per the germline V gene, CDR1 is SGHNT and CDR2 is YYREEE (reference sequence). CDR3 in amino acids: CASSDRDKDGHEQYF. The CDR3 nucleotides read TGTGCCAGCAGCGACCGGGACAAAGATGGTCATGAGCAGTACTTC. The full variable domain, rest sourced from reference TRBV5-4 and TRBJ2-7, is ETGVTQSPTHLIKTRGQQVTLRCSSQSGHNTVSWYQQALGQGPQFIFQYYREEENGRGNFPPRFSGLQFPNYSSELNVNALELDDSALYLCASSDRDKDGHEQYFGPGTRLTVT.

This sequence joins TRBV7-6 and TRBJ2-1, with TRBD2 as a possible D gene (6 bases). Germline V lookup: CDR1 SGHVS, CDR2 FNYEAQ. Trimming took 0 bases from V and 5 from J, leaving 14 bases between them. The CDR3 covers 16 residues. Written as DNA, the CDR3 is TGTGCCAGCAGCTTAGCTTATAGCGGAGTTAACAATGAGCAGTTCTTC. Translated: CASSLAYSGVNNEQFF.

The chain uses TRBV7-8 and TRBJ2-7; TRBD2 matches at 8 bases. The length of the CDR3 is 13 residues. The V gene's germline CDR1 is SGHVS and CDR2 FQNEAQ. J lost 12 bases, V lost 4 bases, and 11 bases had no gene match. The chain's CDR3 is CASSSAGGANLYF. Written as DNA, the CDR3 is TGTGCCAGCAGCTCTGCCGGGGGGGCTAACTTGTACTTC.

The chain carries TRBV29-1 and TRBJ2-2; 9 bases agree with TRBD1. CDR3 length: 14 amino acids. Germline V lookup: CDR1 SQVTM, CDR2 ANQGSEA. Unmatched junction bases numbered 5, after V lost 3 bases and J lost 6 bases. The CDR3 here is CSVEGTGSPGELFF. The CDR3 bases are TGCAGCGTTGAGGGGACAGGGTCACCCGGGGAGCTGTTTTTT.

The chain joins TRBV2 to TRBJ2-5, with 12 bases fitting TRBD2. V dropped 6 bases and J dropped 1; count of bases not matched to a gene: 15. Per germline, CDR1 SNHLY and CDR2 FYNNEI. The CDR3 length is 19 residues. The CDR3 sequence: CASRLLPSGRAGIQETQYF. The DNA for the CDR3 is TGTGCCAGCAGGCTACTCCCTAGCGGGAGGGCGGGGATCCAAGAGACCCAGTACTTC.

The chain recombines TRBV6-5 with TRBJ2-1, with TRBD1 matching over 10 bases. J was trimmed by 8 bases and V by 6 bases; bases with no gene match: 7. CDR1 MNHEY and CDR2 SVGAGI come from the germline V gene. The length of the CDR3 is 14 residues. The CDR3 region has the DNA TGTGCCAGCAGGACCGACAGGGGGCTCGATGAGCAGTTCTTC. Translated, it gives CASRTDRGLDEQFF.

CDR3 sequence reads: CASRTRAAGYGYTF. The CDR3 nucleotides read TGTGCCAGCAGAACTAGAGCAGCTGGGTATGGCTACACCTTC. V is TRBV28 and J is TRBJ1-2; D uncertain. The V gene's germline CDR1 is MDHEN and CDR2 SYDVKM. Trimming took off 6 bases at V and 5 bases at J, with 16 bases between the two ends. There are 14 residues in the CDR3.

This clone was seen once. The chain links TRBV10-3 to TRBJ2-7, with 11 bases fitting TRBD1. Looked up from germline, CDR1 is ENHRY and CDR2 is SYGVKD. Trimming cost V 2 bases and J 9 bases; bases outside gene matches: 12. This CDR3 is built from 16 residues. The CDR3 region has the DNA TGTGCCATCAGTGAGCCGGGGACAGGGGGATCGGGATGGCAGTACTTC. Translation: CAISEPGTGGSGWQYF.

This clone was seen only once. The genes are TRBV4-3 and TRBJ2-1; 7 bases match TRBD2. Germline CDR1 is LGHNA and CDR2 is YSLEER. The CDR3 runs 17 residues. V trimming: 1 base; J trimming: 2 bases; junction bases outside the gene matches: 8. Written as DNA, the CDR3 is TGCGCCAGCAGCCAAGGAAGGCGGGCGGGGGCCTACAATGAGCAGTTCTTC. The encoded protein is CASSQGRRAGAYNEQFF.

The CDR3 nucleotides are TGTGCCAGCTCACCCGGGGACAGGGGGCATGGCTACACCTTC. This sequence encodes CASSPGDRGHGYTF. The chain combines TRBV18 with TRBJ1-2; 12 positions match TRBD1. V lost 3 bases to trimming and J lost 6 bases; unmatched junction nucleotides: 2. This CDR3 is 14 amino acids long. Looked up from germline, CDR1 is KGHSH and CDR2 is LQKENI.

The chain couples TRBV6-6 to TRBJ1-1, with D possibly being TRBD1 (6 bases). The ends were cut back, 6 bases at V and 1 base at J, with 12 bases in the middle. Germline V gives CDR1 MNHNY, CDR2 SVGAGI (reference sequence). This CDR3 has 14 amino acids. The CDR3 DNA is TGTGCCAGCAGCGAGGGGACACCGAACACTGAAGCTTTCTTT. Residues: CASSEGTPNTEAFF.

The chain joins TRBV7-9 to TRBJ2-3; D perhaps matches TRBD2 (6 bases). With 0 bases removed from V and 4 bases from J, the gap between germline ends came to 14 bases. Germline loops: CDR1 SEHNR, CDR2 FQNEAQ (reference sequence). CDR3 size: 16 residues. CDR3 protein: CASSLALPGVADTQYF. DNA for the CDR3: TGTGCCAGCAGCTTAGCGCTCCCGGGAGTGGCAGATACGCAGTATTTT.

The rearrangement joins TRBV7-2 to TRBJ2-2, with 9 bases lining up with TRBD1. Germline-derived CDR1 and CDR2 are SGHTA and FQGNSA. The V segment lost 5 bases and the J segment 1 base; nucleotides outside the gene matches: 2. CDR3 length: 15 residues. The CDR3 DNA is TGTGCCAGCAGCCGGGGACAGGGGAACACCGGGGAGCTGTTTTTT. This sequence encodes CASSRGQGNTGELFF.

The CDR3: CASSQDLRGLNTEAFF. CDR3 DNA sequence: TGCGCCAGCAGCCAAGATCTCAGGGGTTTGAACACTGAAGCTTTCTTT. The rearrangement links TRBV4-3 to TRBJ1-1; TRBD1 is a possible D gene (6 bases). Per the germline V gene, CDR1 is LGHNA and CDR2 is YSLEER. This CDR3 has 16 amino acids. Between the trimmed V and J ends, which lost 0 bases and 0 bases, there was a span of 11 bases.

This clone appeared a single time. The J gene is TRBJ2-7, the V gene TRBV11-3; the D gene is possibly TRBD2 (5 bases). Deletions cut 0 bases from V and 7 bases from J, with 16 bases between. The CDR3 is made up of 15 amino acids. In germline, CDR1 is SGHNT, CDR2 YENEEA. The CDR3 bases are TGTGCCAGCAGCTTAGATCCCGGGAAAACAAGTGAGCAGTACTTC. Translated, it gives CASSLDPGKTSEQYF.

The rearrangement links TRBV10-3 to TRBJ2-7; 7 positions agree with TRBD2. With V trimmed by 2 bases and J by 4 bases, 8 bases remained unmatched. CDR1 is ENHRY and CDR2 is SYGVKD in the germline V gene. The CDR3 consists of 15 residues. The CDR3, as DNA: TGTGCCATCAGTGAGGGGGAGCGGGAAATTTACGAGCAGTACTTC. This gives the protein CAISEGEREIYEQYF.

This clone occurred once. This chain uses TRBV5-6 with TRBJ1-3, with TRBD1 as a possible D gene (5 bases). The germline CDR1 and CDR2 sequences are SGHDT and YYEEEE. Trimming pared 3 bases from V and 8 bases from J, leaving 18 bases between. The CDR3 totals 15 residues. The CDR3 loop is CASSSGLTSGHTIYF. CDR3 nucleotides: TGTGCCAGCAGCTCGGGACTCACCTCTGGTCACACCATATATTTT.